This T cell receptor beta chain was documented in a study of tumor-infiltrating lymphocytes in primary liver carcinoma. As for the study in general: Tumors measured about 4 to 10 cm and were stage T1-T3 N0M0.

Germline V gives CDR1 MGHRA, CDR2 YSYEKL. This CDR3 is built from 16 residues. The template, roughly 0.45 ug total RNA, yielded TCR beta cDNA made with a constant-region primer. Slightly modified ARM-PCR served as the procedure for the TCR beta libraries. These libraries came from three rounds of nested multiplex PCR. Amplification in the first two PCR rounds was performed using TRBV1-TRBV30 forward primers and a C-beta reverse primer for roughly 9 cycles each. TCRdb re-analysed the multiplex PCR reads in MiXCR, keeping a single row per CDR3 protein. The data show around 70,000 distinct CDR3 sequences, approximately 74% seen once. Scientists recovered RNA and DNA together from roughly 21-30 mg of unsorted bulk tissue. Sampling of each tumor involved five separate regions. In the case of this clonotype: Mismatch with germline at one junction end may stem from a read error.

This TCR derives from a man in his forties with primary liver carcinoma and hepatitis B virus infection. This chain joins TRBV4-1 and TRBJ2-7; possibly TRBD2 for D (6 bases). The sequenced sample was liver tumor tissue from sampling region 4. As to subset: tumor region T4, right-lateral pole. The CDR3 protein is CTSSQDFSGSSYEQYF. DNA of the CDR3: TGCACCAGCAGCCAAGATTTTAGCGGAAGCTCGTACGAACAGTACTTC.